These 9 T cell receptor beta chains were all obtained from the same sample, sequenced in a study of T cell responses to AZD1222 COVID-19 vaccine listed by TCRdb under 2021. The intended sense of this specimen's time point label: baseline before first vaccination. Preparation of the library involved the immunoSEQ multiplex PCR assay. TCRdb's version of the immuneACCESS table is confined to in-frame rearrangements and falls short of the full clone set. An unresolved V gene accounts for under half of the shortfall where checked; the remainder is of unknown origin. The table for this sample lists some 150,000 clones; about 91% of them were counted only once. Together, the top ten hold 2.2% of the sample. Sequenced material: peripheral blood, taken on day 0 of AZD1222 vaccination. All receptors derive from an adult in good health.

The V call is TRBV6-2 or TRBV6-3, the J call TRBJ2-3, with 11 bases matching TRBD2. The CDR3 is 17 amino acids. Trimming took 4 bases from V and 0 from J; bases not matched to a gene: 6. Germline-derived CDR1 and CDR2 are MNHEY and SVGEGT. CDR3 protein: CASSSSGRPLSTDTQYF. The CDR3 DNA follows: TGTGCCAGCAGTTCTAGCGGGAGGCCCCTAAGCACAGATACGCAGTATTTT.

This clone was seen just once. Here the CDR3 DNA reads TGTGCCAGCAGCTTGGGATATGGCTACACCTTC. Translation gives CASSLGYGYTF. The chain couples TRBV5-4 to TRBJ1-2, with D uncertain. The length of the CDR3 is 11 residues. Germline V gives CDR1 SGHNT, CDR2 YYREEE (reference sequence). Trimming left V 0 bases short and J 5 bases short, with 2 bases between.

The CDR3 loop is CASSGQVDSNQPQHF. In DNA form, the CDR3 reads TGTGCCAGCAGTGGACAGGTTGATAGCAATCAGCCCCAGCATTTT. The chain combines TRBV28 with TRBJ1-5, with 7 bases fitting TRBD1. Germline V gives CDR1 MDHEN, CDR2 SYDVKM. The CDR3 is 15 amino acids. The V and J ends lost 5 bases and 0 bases, in that order; junction bases with no gene match: 4.

This clone occurred once. V and J are TRBV6-4 and TRBJ2-1, with a possible D match to TRBD2 (6 bases). CDR3 size: 15 residues. V lost 6 bases to trimming and J lost 5 bases, with 17 bases between them. CDR1 is MRHNA and CDR2 is SNTAGT in the germline V gene. The DNA for the CDR3 is TGTGCCAGCAGCTCACTAGCAGGTCTGAACAATGAGCAGTTCTTC. It specifies CASSSLAGLNNEQFF.

The chain recombines TRBV7-9 with TRBJ1-5; D is unresolved. This CDR3 has 15 residues. Trimming left V 5 bases short and J 4 bases short, with 15 bases between. Germline lookup yields CDR1 SEHNR and CDR2 FQNEAQ (reference sequence). CDR3 loop: CASSRGEVSNQPQHF. For the CDR3, the DNA is TGTGCCAGCAGCCGGGGTGAAGTATCGAATCAGCCCCAGCATTTT.

The chain combines TRBV15 with TRBJ1-2; D might be TRBD1 (6 bases). The CDR3 runs to 16 residues. Germline lookup yields CDR1 LNHNV and CDR2 YYDKDF (reference sequence). With 1 base removed from V and 0 bases from J, the gap between germline ends came to 12 bases. This chain's CDR3 is CATSRAARTANYGYTF. The CDR3 DNA reads as TGTGCCACCAGCAGAGCAGCCAGGACAGCTAACTATGGCTACACCTTC.

The chain uses TRBV10-3 and TRBJ1-2; the D gene is possibly TRBD1 (5 bases). V was cut by 5 bases and J by 7 bases, with 11 bases left in between. The CDR3 totals 12 residues. Germline V gene lookup returns CDR1 ENHRY and CDR2 SYGVKD. The CDR3 nucleotides read TGTGCCATCAGTTCCAGGGATAGTGGCTACACCTTC. Its translation: CAISSRDSGYTF.

The V and J genes are TRBV5-1 and TRBJ2-7; 12 bases agree with TRBD1. Germline V gene lookup returns CDR1 SGHRS and CDR2 YFSETQ. This CDR3 spans 14 amino acids. With 3 bases clipped from V and 7 bases from J, the junction kept 5 bases outside the gene matches. CDR3 sequence reads: CASSSGQGAREQYF. CDR3 DNA sequence: TGCGCCAGCAGCTCGGGACAGGGGGCAAGAGAGCAGTACTTC.

This clone appeared a few times. The rearrangement uses TRBV7-9 and TRBJ1-2; D remains unclear. Germline CDR1 is SEHNR and CDR2 is FQNEAQ (reference sequence). This CDR3 region has 12 residues. Trimming cost V 11 bases and J 8 bases, with 18 bases left between them. In DNA, the CDR3 is TGTGCCGGGTCATCTGTTCAGGAGGGCTACACCTTC. Amino acid sequence: CAGSSVQEGYTF. The entire variable domain, with the rest obtained from reference TRBV7-9 and TRBJ1-2, is as follows: DTGVSQNPRHKITKRGQNVTFRCDPISEHNRLYWYRQTLGQGPEFLTYFQNEAQLEKSRLLSDRFSAERPKGSFSTLEIQRTEQGDSAMYLCAGSSVQEGYTFGSGTRLTVV.